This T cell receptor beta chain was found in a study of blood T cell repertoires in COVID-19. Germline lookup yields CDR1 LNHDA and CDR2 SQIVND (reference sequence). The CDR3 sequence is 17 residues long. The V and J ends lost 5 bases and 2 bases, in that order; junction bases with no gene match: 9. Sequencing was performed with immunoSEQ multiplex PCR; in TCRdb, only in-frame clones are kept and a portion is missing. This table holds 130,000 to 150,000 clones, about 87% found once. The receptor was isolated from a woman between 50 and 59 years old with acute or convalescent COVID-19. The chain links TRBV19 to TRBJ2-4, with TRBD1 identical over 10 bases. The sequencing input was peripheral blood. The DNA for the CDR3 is TGTGCCAGTAGTCCCGGGACAGGGGTTGGGCCCAAAAACATTCAGTACTTC. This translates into CASSPGTGVGPKNIQYF.